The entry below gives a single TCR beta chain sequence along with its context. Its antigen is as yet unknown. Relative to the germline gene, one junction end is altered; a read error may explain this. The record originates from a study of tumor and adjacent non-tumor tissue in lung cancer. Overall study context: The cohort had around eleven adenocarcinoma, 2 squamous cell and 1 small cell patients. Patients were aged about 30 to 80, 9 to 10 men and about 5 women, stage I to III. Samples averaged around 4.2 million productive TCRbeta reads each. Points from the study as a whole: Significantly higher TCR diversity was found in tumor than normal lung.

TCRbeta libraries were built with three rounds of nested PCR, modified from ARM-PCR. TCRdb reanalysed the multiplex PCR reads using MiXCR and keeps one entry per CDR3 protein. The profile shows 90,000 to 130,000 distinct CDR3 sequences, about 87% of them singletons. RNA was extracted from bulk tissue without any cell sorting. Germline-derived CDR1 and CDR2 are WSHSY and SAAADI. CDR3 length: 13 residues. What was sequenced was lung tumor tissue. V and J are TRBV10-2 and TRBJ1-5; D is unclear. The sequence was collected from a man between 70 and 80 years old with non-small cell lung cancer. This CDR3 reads CARSEGSNQPQHF. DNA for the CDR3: TGCGCCAGGAGTGAAGGTTCTAATCAGCCCCAGCATTTT.